Below are 18 T cell receptor beta chains sequenced from a single sample in a study of T-cell memory formation after mild COVID-19. Using its own MiXCR run on the 5' RACE reads, TCRdb lists one record per CDR3 protein. The table has about 270,000 distinct CDR3 sequences, about 16% seen once. Source material: PBMCs or a T cell subset sorted from them (not recorded which). The receptors here all came from a man younger than 30 who had mild COVID-19 (a few samples of this study predate the infection). Cell type and time point are not known.

This chain links TRBV6-1 with TRBJ2-2; 7 nucleotides line up with TRBD2. Losses at the gene ends were 8 bases for V and 6 bases for J; bases not matched to a gene: 6. Germline V gene sequence: CDR1 MNHNS, CDR2 SASEGT. The CDR3 spans 13 residues. CDR3 amino acids: CASVPGGAGELFF. CDR3 nucleotides: TGTGCCAGCGTTCCTGGGGGGGCCGGGGAGCTGTTTTTT.

This clonotype occurred a few times. The J gene is TRBJ1-2, the V gene TRBV19; D call uncertain. The CDR3 runs to 10 residues. The V gene's germline CDR1 is LNHDA and CDR2 SQIVND (reference sequence). Trimming cost V 7 bases and J 6 bases, with 6 bases left between them. The DNA for the CDR3 is TGTGCCAGTAAGGCGGATGGCTACACCTTC. Translated, it gives CASKADGYTF.

The rearrangement uses TRBV4-3 and TRBJ2-3, with 9 bases that match TRBD2. CDR3 length equals 15 residues. V lost 4 bases and J lost 6; bases outside the gene matches: 8. From germline, CDR1 is LGHNA and CDR2 YSLEER. CDR3 DNA sequence: TGCGCCAGCAGCCCTAGCGGGGATACGGGCGATACGCAGTATTTT. Translating it yields CASSPSGDTGDTQYF.

The chain has TRBV10-1 and TRBJ2-2, with D perhaps matching TRBD1 (6 bases). This CDR3 is 15 amino acids long. Trimming pared 3 bases from V and 4 bases from J, leaving 12 bases between. CDR1 and CDR2 (germline): WNHNN, SYGVQD (reference sequence). This chain's CDR3 is CASSEYTGRTGELFF. The CDR3 region has the DNA TGCGCCAGCAGTGAATATACAGGGCGCACCGGGGAGCTGTTTTTT.

At least ten counts were recorded for this clonotype. The CDR3 sequence is CASSPTSGGANEQFF. The CDR3 DNA sequence: TGTGCCAGCAGCCCTACTAGCGGGGGGGCCAATGAGCAGTTCTTC. This chain joins TRBV6-1 and TRBJ2-1, with 13 nucleotides matching TRBD2. This CDR3 has 15 residues. Looked up from germline, CDR1 is MNHNS and CDR2 is SASEGT. V lost 6 bases, J lost 6 bases, and 5 bases stayed unmatched.

This clonotype has just a few counts. This sequence joins TRBV3-1 and TRBJ2-5, with D perhaps matching TRBD2 (6 bases). The CDR3 runs to 15 residues. The V gene's germline CDR1 is LGHDT and CDR2 YNNKEL (reference sequence). V shed 1 base and J shed 5 bases, with 14 bases lying between them. CDR3 in DNA: TGTGCCAGCAGCCAAGGGGCGGGGTTTGGTGAGACCCAGTACTTC. Residues: CASSQGAGFGETQYF.

The V gene is TRBV7-3, the J gene TRBJ2-3; 10 bases line up with TRBD2. With V trimmed by 5 bases and J by 6 bases, 11 bases remained unmatched. Germline assignment: CDR1 SGHTA and CDR2 FQGTGA. The CDR3 has 16 residues. The CDR3 sequence: CASSPTGLASVDTQYF. The CDR3, as DNA: TGTGCCAGCAGCCCAACGGGACTAGCGTCGGTGGATACGCAGTATTTT.

A few counts support this clonotype. The CDR3 loop reads CSAGRQLGDTQYF. For the CDR3, the DNA is TGCAGCGCTGGACGACAGCTGGGAGATACGCAGTATTTT. V gene TRBV29-1 combines with J gene TRBJ2-3, with D possibly matching TRBD1 (5 bases). Germline-derived CDR1 and CDR2 are SQVTM and ANQGSEA. Deletions cut 7 bases from V and 5 bases from J, with 16 bases between. The CDR3 sequence is 13 residues long.

This clonotype was counted a few times. V is TRBV5-5 and J is TRBJ2-7; maybe TRBD1 (6 bases). Trimming pared 2 bases from V and 2 bases from J, leaving 8 bases between. Looked up from germline, CDR1 is SGHKS and CDR2 is YYEKEE (reference sequence). This CDR3 is built from 13 residues. The CDR3 here is CASSLWDTYEQYV. CDR3 DNA sequence: TGTGCCAGCAGCTTATGGGACACCTACGAGCAGTACGTC.

This clonotype has more than one count but fewer than ten. This rearrangement joins TRBV29-1 to TRBJ2-7, with D possibly TRBD1 on 5 matching bases. The CDR3 has 13 amino acids. Trimming took off 7 bases at V and 2 bases at J, with 15 bases between the two ends. The V gene's germline CDR1 is SQVTM and CDR2 ANQGSEA. The CDR3 protein is CSADTEPPYEQYF. The CDR3 nucleotides read TGCAGCGCGGACACCGAACCTCCCTACGAGCAGTACTTC.

The chain joins TRBV7-6 to TRBJ2-3; D ambiguous. Germline CDR1 SGHVS, CDR2 FNYEAQ. The CDR3 sequence is 14 residues long. V was cut by 1 base and J by 4 bases, with 9 bases left in between. The CDR3 region is CASSLVPIPDTQYF. DNA of the CDR3: TGTGCCAGCAGCTTAGTACCCATCCCAGATACGCAGTATTTT.

The chain combines TRBV4-1 with TRBJ2-1; D gene uncertain. The CDR3 totals 14 residues. Germline V CDR1 and CDR2: MGHRA, YSYEKL. With 1 base removed from V and 4 bases from J, the gap between germline ends came to 8 bases. In DNA, the CDR3 is TGCGCCAGCAGCCAAGGGGCAGTTTACAATGAGCAGTTCTTC. Translating gives CASSQGAVYNEQFF.

This clonotype has a handful of counts. V gene TRBV13 combines with J gene TRBJ1-2, with no clear D. V was clipped by 3 bases and J by 8 bases, with 10 bases between them. CDR1 and CDR2 (germline): PRHDT, FYEKMQ (reference sequence). CDR3 length equals 12 residues. The CDR3 loop reads CASSLGGMGYTF. As DNA, the CDR3 is TGTGCCAGCAGCTTGGGAGGGATGGGCTACACCTTC.

This clonotype was seen only a few times. The V and J genes are TRBV6-2 or TRBV6-3 and TRBJ1-1; D uncertain. The length of the CDR3 is 13 residues. Trimming cost V 5 bases and J 3 bases, with 10 bases left between them. In germline, CDR1 is MNHEY, CDR2 SVGEGT. The CDR3 nucleotides read TGTGCCAGCAGTACAAGGGAGTACACTGAAGCTTTCTTT. It codes for CASSTREYTEAFF.

V and J are TRBV12-5 and TRBJ2-2; tentatively, D is TRBD1 (7 bases). Germline loops: CDR1 LGHNT, CDR2 FRNRAP. The CDR3 is made up of 15 amino acids. Deletions cut 4 bases from V and 3 bases from J, with 12 bases between. Written as DNA, the CDR3 is TGTGCTAGTGGTTGGGGGGACAGCTACACCGGGGAGCTGTTTTTT. Translating gives CASGWGDSYTGELFF.

This clonotype has only a few counts. This chain uses TRBV3-1 with TRBJ2-1; 10 positions agree with TRBD2. The trim removed 4 bases at V and 6 bases at J, leaving 3 bases unmatched. The CDR3 loop spans 14 amino acids. Germline V gene lookup returns CDR1 LGHDT and CDR2 YNNKEL (reference sequence). CDR3 nucleotides: TGTGCCAGCAGCCGAGTAGCGGGGGGCAATGAGCAGTTCTTC. Translation gives CASSRVAGGNEQFF.

This CDR3 is CASTLDAGAQETQYF. Here the CDR3 DNA reads TGTGCCAGCACCCTTGACGCCGGGGCCCAAGAGACCCAGTACTTC. The rearrangement links TRBV7-2 to TRBJ2-5, with D perhaps given as TRBD1 or TRBD2 (5 bases each). Deletions cut 7 bases from V and 1 base from J, with 16 bases between. This CDR3 region has 15 residues. Germline V gene lookup returns CDR1 SGHTA and CDR2 FQGNSA.

J is TRBJ2-2 and V is TRBV25-1, with 7 bases matching TRBD1. CDR1 is MGHDK and CDR2 is SYGVNS in the germline V gene. V shed 3 bases, J shed 1 base, and the junction held 20 bases outside the gene matches. This CDR3 spans 21 amino acids. The CDR3 reads CASSEWLGGSTGPGNTGELFF. The CDR3, as DNA: TGTGCCAGCAGTGAGTGGTTAGGCGGATCGACAGGGCCTGGGAACACCGGGGAGCTGTTTTTT.